This passage covers 27 T cell receptor beta chains from one sample sequenced in a study of CD8+ T cells in alopecia areata. Extracted from the samples, RNA was reverse transcribed into cDNA to serve as the sequencing template. TCRdb keeps only in-frame clones here, not all; method: immunoSEQ multiplex PCR. The table lists 170,000 or so clones, almost 65% of them singletons. The source was CD4+ T cells sorted from blood, collected at week 0. These receptors came from a human donor with alopecia areata.

This clone has just a few counts. The chain has TRBV6-6 and TRBJ2-2; TRBD1 agrees at 10 bases. V shed 6 bases and J 4 bases; nucleotides not matched to a gene: 8. The CDR3 spans 16 residues. Germline V lookup: CDR1 MNHNY, CDR2 SVGAGI (reference sequence). The CDR3 loop reads CASRVDRGLTTGELFF. CDR3 bases: TGTGCCAGCAGAGTCGACAGGGGGCTTACCACCGGGGAGCTGTTTTTT.

The V and J genes are TRBV9 and TRBJ2-7, with no clear D. The ends were cut back, 0 bases at V and 2 bases at J, with 9 bases in the middle. This CDR3 is 14 amino acids long. In germline, CDR1 is SGDLS, CDR2 YYNGEE. CDR3 in amino acids: CASSVDESTYEQYF. The CDR3 bases are TGTGCCAGCAGCGTAGATGAGTCGACCTACGAGCAGTACTTC.

The table lists this clone with many counts. This chain links TRBV6-1 with TRBJ2-4; D tentatively fits TRBD1 or TRBD2 (5 bases each). Germline V CDR1 and CDR2: MNHNS, SASEGT. The germline V and J ends were trimmed by 6 bases and 6 bases, with 15 bases remaining between them. The CDR3 length is 14 residues. The CDR3 is CASSPGTARNIQYF. The CDR3 nucleotides are TGTGCCAGCAGCCCTGGGACGGCGAGAAACATTCAGTACTTC.

A few counts support this clone. This chain connects TRBV2 to TRBJ2-5; D tentatively reads TRBD1 or TRBD2 (6 bases each). V lost 6 bases, J lost 5 bases, and 10 bases lay in between. The CDR3 length is 12 residues. CDR1 is SNHLY and CDR2 is FYNNEI in the germline V gene. CDR3 region: CASSQGGETQYF. The DNA for the CDR3 is TGTGCCAGCAGCCAAGGGGGGGAGACCCAGTACTTC. Combining the CDR3 with reference TRBV2 and TRBJ2-5 gives the whole variable domain EPEVTQTPSHQVTQMGQEVILRCVPISNHLYFYWYRQILGQKVEFLVSFYNNEISEKSEIFDDQFSVERPDGSNFTLKIRSTKLEDSAMYFCASSQGGETQYFGPGTRLLVL.

There are a few counts of this clone. The chain couples TRBV29-1 to TRBJ1-6; 8 bases map to TRBD1. In germline, CDR1 is SQVTM, CDR2 ANQGSEA. Trimming cost V 6 bases and J 6 bases; bases outside gene matches: 7. The CDR3 consists of 14 residues. CDR3 sequence (DNA): TGCAGCGTCACTACCGGACAGGGTAATTCACCCCTCCACTTT. Protein product: CSVTTGQGNSPLHF. The whole variable domain, filled in from reference TRBV29-1 and TRBJ1-6, reads SAVISQKPSRDICQRGTSLTIQCQVDSQVTMMFWYRQQPGQSLTLIATANQGSEATYESGFVIDKFPISRPNLTFSTLTVSNMSPEDSSIYLCSVTTGQGNSPLHFGNGTRLTVT.

The chain has TRBV5-1 and TRBJ2-3, with TRBD1 as a possible D gene (5 bases). The CDR3 has 16 amino acids. Germline V gene sequence: CDR1 SGHRS, CDR2 YFSETQ. Deletions cut 0 bases from V and 0 bases from J, with 11 bases between. CDR3 DNA sequence: TGCGCCAGCAGCTTGGTGATGGGGCGGAGCACAGATACGCAGTATTTT. Its translation: CASSLVMGRSTDTQYF.

The rearrangement links TRBV9 to TRBJ2-1; TRBD2 matches at 10 bases. Looked up from germline, CDR1 is SGDLS and CDR2 is YYNGEE. CDR3 size: 15 residues. With 4 bases clipped from V and 8 bases from J, the junction kept 9 bases outside the gene matches. CDR3: CASSTAGGLSYEQFF. In DNA form, the CDR3 reads TGTGCCAGCAGCACAGCGGGGGGGCTCTCCTATGAGCAGTTCTTC.

The V gene is TRBV19, the J gene TRBJ1-5, with a weak D call TRBD1 (5 bases). The germline V gene has CDR1 LNHDA and CDR2 SQIVND (reference sequence). V was shortened by 5 bases and J by 1 base, with 15 bases between the two germline ends. CDR3 length: 16 residues. This CDR3 reads CASSPLRGKSNQPQHF. CDR3 bases: TGTGCCAGTAGTCCCCTCCGGGGGAAAAGCAATCAGCCCCAGCATTTT.

This chain links TRBV4-3 with TRBJ2-1; TRBD2 might be the D (6 bases). The CDR3 contains 15 residues. Germline V gene data show CDR1 as LGHNA and CDR2 as YSLEER. V was pared by 1 base and J by 0 bases, with 7 bases between. The CDR3, as DNA: TGCGCCAGCAGCCAAGGACTAGTCTCCTACAATGAGCAGTTCTTC. It encodes CASSQGLVSYNEQFF.

The chain couples TRBV7-2 to TRBJ2-1; the D is unclear. V was clipped by 5 bases and J by 7 bases, with 9 bases between them. The CDR3 has 12 residues. CDR1 is SGHTA, CDR2 FQGNSA, per germline. This CDR3 reads CASSHPMNEQFF. The DNA for the CDR3 is TGTGCCAGCAGCCACCCTATGAATGAGCAGTTCTTC.

The gene calls are TRBV7-2 and TRBJ1-2; 7 bases agree with TRBD1. V shed 5 bases and J 7 bases; nucleotides not matched to a gene: 10. Germline CDR1 reads SGHTA; CDR2 reads FQGNSA. CDR3 length: 14 amino acids. This CDR3 is CASSTQGGLFGYTF. The DNA of the CDR3 is TGTGCCAGCAGCACCCAGGGGGGGCTCTTTGGCTACACCTTC.

Only one count was recorded for this clone. V is TRBV20-1 and J is TRBJ2-3, with D hard to call. The CDR3 loop spans 11 amino acids. Germline V CDR1 and CDR2: DFQATT, SNEGSKA (reference sequence). Deletions cut 4 bases from V and 3 bases from J, with 5 bases between. CDR3 DNA: TGCAGTGCTACCCGGACAGATACGCAGTATTTT. The encoded protein is CSATRTDTQYF.

The chain recombines TRBV29-1 with TRBJ2-1, with 10 bases fitting TRBD1. Trimming at V came to 6 bases and at J to 5 bases, leaving 4 bases not matched to a gene. Germline lookup yields CDR1 SQVTM and CDR2 ANQGSEA. CDR3 length: 13 amino acids. The CDR3 DNA reads as TGCAGCGTAGCGGGACAGGGGAACAATGAGCAGTTCTTC. Translating it yields CSVAGQGNNEQFF.

Points on this clone: The same CDR3 is also encoded by other DNA sequences in this sample. The chain links TRBV30 to TRBJ1-6; 8 bases line up with TRBD1. Germline loops: CDR1 GTSNPN, CDR2 SVGIG (reference sequence). With V trimmed by 3 bases and J by 5 bases, 0 bases remained unmatched. The CDR3 is 13 amino acids. CDR3 in DNA: TGTGCCTGGAGGACAGGGGATAATTCACCCCTCCACTTT. Its translation: CAWRTGDNSPLHF.

The chain recombines TRBV19 with TRBJ1-1; 7 positions match TRBD1. V trimming: 6 bases; J trimming: 5 bases; junction bases outside the gene matches: 9. Per the germline V gene, CDR1 is LNHDA and CDR2 is SQIVND (reference sequence). The CDR3 runs to 14 residues. The CDR3 coding sequence is TGTGCCAGTAGGACAGGGTTGGGTGGGACTGAAGCTTTCTTT. This sequence encodes CASRTGLGGTEAFF.

The chain recombines TRBV9 with TRBJ1-2, with D unclear. Trimming left V 6 bases short and J 7 bases short, with 13 bases between. The CDR3 spans 12 residues. CDR1 is SGDLS and CDR2 is YYNGEE in the germline V gene. CDR3 in amino acids: CASKGGDRGYTF. In DNA form, the CDR3 reads TGTGCCAGCAAAGGCGGGGATCGTGGCTACACCTTC. Supplemented by reference TRBV9 and TRBJ1-2, the full variable domain reads DSGVTQTPKHLITATGQRVTLRCSPRSGDLSVYWYQQSLDQGLQFLIQYYNGEERAKGNILERFSAQQFPDLHSELNLSSLELGDSALYFCASKGGDRGYTFGSGTRLTVV.

The chain is built from TRBV29-1 and TRBJ2-7; D uncertain. The CDR3 sequence is 15 residues long. The germline gives CDR1 SQVTM, CDR2 ANQGSEA. V shed 7 bases and J shed 3 bases, with 22 bases lying between them. The CDR3 coding sequence is TGCAGCGCCCAACAAGGGCCAGGAAGGAACTACGAGCAGTACTTC. It specifies CSAQQGPGRNYEQYF.

The CDR3 loop reads CASSMGRRDEQFF. The CDR3 DNA reads as TGTGCCAGCAGCATGGGACGGCGCGATGAGCAGTTCTTC. This rearrangement joins TRBV5-4 to TRBJ2-1, with D perhaps given as TRBD1 or TRBD2 (5 bases each). This CDR3 comprises 13 residues. Trimming took off 4 bases at V and 8 bases at J, with 13 bases between the two ends. The germline V gene has CDR1 SGHNT and CDR2 YYREEE (reference sequence).

The genes are TRBV7-9 and TRBJ1-1; a weak D match, TRBD1 (6 bases). Between the trimmed V and J ends, which lost 1 base and 3 bases, there was a span of 24 bases. CDR3 size: 19 residues. Germline V gene lookup returns CDR1 SEHNR and CDR2 FQNEAQ (reference sequence). The CDR3 DNA is TGTGCCAGCAGCTTAGATCGTGGGGGGCAAGGTCTGGCCGACACTGAAGCTTTCTTT. This sequence encodes CASSLDRGGQGLADTEAFF.

This clone was seen only a few times. V usage is TRBV4-2 and J usage is TRBJ2-3, with D maybe TRBD2 (6 bases). This CDR3 has 14 amino acids. The germline V gene has CDR1 LGHNA and CDR2 YNFKEQ. The ends were cut back, 4 bases at V and 0 bases at J, with 8 bases in the middle. The CDR3 is CASSPGTSTDTQYF. As DNA, the CDR3 is TGTGCCAGCAGCCCTGGGACTAGCACAGATACGCAGTATTTT.

The J gene is TRBJ1-1, the V gene TRBV5-1, with D unclear. The length of the CDR3 is 14 residues. CDR1 is SGHRS, CDR2 YFSETQ, per germline. V was shortened by 1 base and J by 5 bases, with 12 bases between the two germline ends. CDR3 protein: CASSLPQPGTEAFF. CDR3 coding DNA: TGCGCCAGCAGCTTGCCGCAGCCTGGGACTGAAGCTTTCTTT.

This chain connects TRBV7-7 to TRBJ2-2; no definite D call. The CDR3 loop spans 14 amino acids. CDR1 SSHAT and CDR2 FNYEAQ come from the germline V gene (reference sequence). V lost 5 bases and J 7 bases, leaving 14 bases between the germline ends. The CDR3 sequence is CASSPGRSGGELFF. The CDR3 DNA reads as TGTGCCAGCAGCCCAGGCCGGTCCGGCGGGGAGCTGTTTTTT. The full variable domain, its missing parts supplied by reference TRBV7-7 and TRBJ2-2, is GAGVSQSPRYKVTKRGQDVTLRCDPISSHATLYWYQQALGQGPEFLTYFNYEAQPDKSGLPSDRFSAERPEGSISTLTIQRTEQRDSAMYRCASSPGRSGGELFFGEGSRLTVL.

J is TRBJ2-7 and V is TRBV29-1; a possible D gene is TRBD1 (6 bases). V dropped 6 bases and J dropped 2 bases, with 14 bases sitting between them. This CDR3 is 13 amino acids long. In germline, CDR1 is SQVTM, CDR2 ANQGSEA. The chain's CDR3 is CSVYLTGPYEQYF. The CDR3 DNA follows: TGCAGCGTCTACTTGACAGGACCCTACGAGCAGTACTTC.

This sequence joins TRBV15 and TRBJ2-5, with D hard to call. Trimming removed 0 bases at V and 4 bases at J, with 12 bases between. Germline values: CDR1 LNHNV, CDR2 YYDKDF (reference sequence). The CDR3 contains 15 residues. The CDR3, as DNA: TGTGCCACCAGCAGAGATTACGGCAGTGGAGAGACCCAGTACTTC. Translated, it gives CATSRDYGSGETQYF.

The V and J genes are TRBV11-2 and TRBJ1-2, with D perhaps TRBD1 (5 bases). CDR3 size: 12 residues. The ends were cut back, 5 bases at V and 7 bases at J, with 11 bases in the middle. The germline V gene encodes CDR1 SGHAT and CDR2 FQNNGV. The CDR3 bases are TGTGCCAGCAGCAGTGGGGGGTTTGGCTACACCTTC. Translated: CASSSGGFGYTF. The whole variable domain, remainder taken from reference TRBV11-2 and TRBJ1-2, is EAGVAQSPRYKIIEKRQSVAFWCNPISGHATLYWYQQILGQGPKLLIQFQNNGVVDDSQLPKDRFSAERLKGVDSTLKIQPAKLEDSAVYLCASSSGGFGYTFGSGTRLTVV.

In its sample, this clone was seen a few times. The chain employs TRBV13 and TRBJ2-1; 14 bases map to TRBD2. This CDR3 spans 16 amino acids. Looked up from germline, CDR1 is PRHDT and CDR2 is FYEKMQ (reference sequence). The junction had 7 bases not matched to a gene; V was cut back by 5 bases and J by 7 bases. The CDR3 bases are TGTGCCAGCAGCCAGACTAGCGGGGGGGCCTGGAATGAGCAGTTCTTC. This gives the protein CASSQTSGGAWNEQFF.

The chain's CDR3 is CASSSGDSPLHF. The DNA for the CDR3 is TGTGCCAGCAGCTCAGGGGATTCACCCCTCCACTTT. The chain has TRBV9 and TRBJ1-6, with D possibly TRBD1 on 6 matching bases. Germline lookup yields CDR1 SGDLS and CDR2 YYNGEE. V was pared by 4 bases and J by 8 bases, with 7 bases between. The CDR3 is 12 residues long.